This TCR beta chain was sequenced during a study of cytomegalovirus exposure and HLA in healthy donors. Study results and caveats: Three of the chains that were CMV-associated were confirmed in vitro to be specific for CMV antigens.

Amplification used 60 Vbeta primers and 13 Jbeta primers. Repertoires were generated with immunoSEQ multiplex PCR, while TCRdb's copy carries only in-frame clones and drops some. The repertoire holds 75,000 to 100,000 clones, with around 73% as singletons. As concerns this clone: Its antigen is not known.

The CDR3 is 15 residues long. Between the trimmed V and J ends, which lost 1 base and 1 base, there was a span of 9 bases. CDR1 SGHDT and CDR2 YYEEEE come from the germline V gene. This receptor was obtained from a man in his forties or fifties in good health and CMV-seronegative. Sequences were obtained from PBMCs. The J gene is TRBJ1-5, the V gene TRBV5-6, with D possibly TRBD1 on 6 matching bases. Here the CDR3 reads CASSLRQASNQPQHF. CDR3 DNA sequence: TGTGCCAGCAGCTTGCGACAGGCGAGCAATCAGCCCCAGCATTTT.